This is a list of T cell receptor beta chains from one sample in a study of sequential checkpoint blockade in melanoma. Here immunoSEQ multiplex PCR was the method, and the copy in TCRdb shows in-frame clones only, minus some. In the table there are fewer than 13,000 clones, around 78% of which are singletons. The sample was CD8+ T cells sorted from blood (inferred from file names), taken from a patient given nivolumab and ipilimumab in sequence. All receptors derive from a human donor with melanoma. Both conserved end residues are part of each CDR3. The order of the fields is V gene, J gene, clone size, D gene, CDR3 protein, CDR3 DNA. A D gene is named only where the DNA matches it firmly. Clone size is given for some rows only: seen once, a few or many times, or a class if the clone is expanded.

v_call: TRBV4-1
j_call: TRBJ1-5
clone_size: .
d_call: .
cdr3_aa: CASSQVAGGSNQPQHF
cdr3_nt: TGCGCCAGCAGCCAAGTGGCCGGGGGTTCCAATCAGCCCCAGCATTTT

v_call: TRBV29-1
j_call: TRBJ1-2
clone_size: .
d_call: TRBD1
cdr3_aa: CSVDSGTGHNYGYTF
cdr3_nt: TGCAGCGTTGACTCCGGGACAGGTCATAACTATGGCTACACCTTC

v_call: TRBV27
j_call: TRBJ2-1
clone_size: .
d_call: .
cdr3_aa: CASSRTGMEQFF
cdr3_nt: TGTGCCAGCAGTCGAACCGGGATGGAGCAGTTCTTC

v_call: TRBV12-5
j_call: TRBJ1-3
clone_size: large
d_call: .
cdr3_aa: CASGPEGGSYGNTIYF
cdr3_nt: TGTGCTAGTGGGCCTGAAGGGGGATCATATGGAAACACCATATATTTT

v_call: TRBV6-5
j_call: TRBJ2-1
clone_size: few
d_call: TRBD2
cdr3_aa: CASSTGTSDYNEQFF
cdr3_nt: TGTGCCAGCAGCACCGGGACTAGCGACTACAATGAGCAGTTCTTC

v_call: TRBV19
j_call: TRBJ1-2
clone_size: .
d_call: .
cdr3_aa: CASSIDEDYGYTF
cdr3_nt: TGTGCCAGTAGTATAGACGAGGATTATGGCTACACCTTC

v_call: TRBV7-9
j_call: TRBJ1-5
clone_size: .
d_call: .
cdr3_aa: CASSLDTSNQPQHF
cdr3_nt: TGTGCCAGCAGCTTAGACACTAGCAATCAGCCCCAGCATTTT

v_call: TRBV2
j_call: TRBJ2-7
clone_size: .
d_call: .
cdr3_aa: CASRNTVALYEQYF
cdr3_nt: TGTGCCAGCAGAAATACGGTCGCCCTCTACGAGCAGTACTTC

v_call: TRBV6-5
j_call: TRBJ1-1
clone_size: few
d_call: TRBD1
cdr3_aa: CASSYGTATEAFF
cdr3_nt: TGTGCCAGCAGTTACGGGACAGCCACTGAAGCTTTCTTT

v_call: TRBV29-1
j_call: TRBJ1-1
clone_size: .
d_call: .
cdr3_aa: CSVGWGRSEAFF
cdr3_nt: TGCAGCGTTGGGTGGGGGAGGTCTGAAGCTTTCTTT

v_call: TRBV4-2
j_call: TRBJ1-2
clone_size: .
d_call: .
cdr3_aa: CASSAPGGTGNNYGYTF
cdr3_nt: TGTGCCAGCAGCGCGCCGGGGGGGACCGGAAATAACTATGGCTACACCTTC

v_call: TRBV2
j_call: TRBJ1-2
clone_size: .
d_call: TRBD1
cdr3_aa: CASSESSGGYGYTF
cdr3_nt: TGTGCCAGCAGTGAATCCTCAGGGGGCTATGGCTACACCTTC

v_call: TRBV18
j_call: TRBJ2-2
clone_size: once
d_call: .
cdr3_aa: CASPRAEMNTGELFF
cdr3_nt: TGTGCCAGCCCCAGGGCAGAAATGAACACCGGGGAGCTGTTTTTT

v_call: TRBV6-4
j_call: TRBJ1-2
clone_size: .
d_call: TRBD1
cdr3_aa: CASSEGETGTYYGYTF
cdr3_nt: TGTGCCAGCAGTGAAGGGGAGACAGGGACCTACTATGGCTACACCTTC

v_call: TRBV27
j_call: TRBJ2-5
clone_size: .
d_call: TRBD1
cdr3_aa: CASSLSGQGQETQYF
cdr3_nt: TGTGCCAGCAGTTTATCCGGACAGGGCCAAGAGACCCAGTACTTC

v_call: TRBV2
j_call: TRBJ2-1
clone_size: .
d_call: .
cdr3_aa: CASSAQRTAYSSYNEQFF
cdr3_nt: TGTGCCAGCAGTGCACAAAGGACAGCCTATAGCTCCTACAATGAGCAGTTCTTC

v_call: TRBV10-3
j_call: TRBJ2-1
clone_size: few
d_call: TRBD2
cdr3_aa: CAISEGGSGNYYEQFF
cdr3_nt: TGTGCCATCAGTGAGGGAGGAAGCGGGAACTACTATGAGCAGTTCTTC

v_call: TRBV7-9
j_call: TRBJ2-3
clone_size: .
d_call: TRBD2
cdr3_aa: CASSSWTSGGSTDTQYF
cdr3_nt: TGTGCCAGCAGCTCCTGGACTAGCGGGGGTAGCACAGATACGCAGTATTTT

v_call: TRBV27
j_call: TRBJ2-6
clone_size: .
d_call: .
cdr3_aa: CASMGAPGANVLTF
cdr3_nt: TGTGCCAGTATGGGGGCGCCTGGGGCCAACGTCCTGACTTTC

v_call: TRBV6-5
j_call: TRBJ1-4
clone_size: once
d_call: TRBD1
cdr3_aa: CASSYSGQGVEKLFF
cdr3_nt: TGTGCCAGCAGTTATTCGGGACAGGGGGTTGAAAAACTGTTTTTT

v_call: TRBV15
j_call: TRBJ1-1
clone_size: .
d_call: TRBD1
cdr3_aa: CATSRDRGVNTEAFF
cdr3_nt: TGTGCCACCAGCAGAGACAGGGGGGTGAACACTGAAGCTTTCTTT

v_call: TRBV6-6
j_call: TRBJ2-1
clone_size: .
d_call: TRBD1
cdr3_aa: CASSYEGANEQFF
cdr3_nt: TGTGCCAGCAGTTACGAGGGGGCCAATGAGCAGTTCTTC

v_call: TRBV5-8
j_call: TRBJ2-7
clone_size: .
d_call: .
cdr3_aa: CASSLSAYEQYF
cdr3_nt: TGTGCCAGCAGCTTGTCCGCCTACGAGCAGTACTTC

v_call: TRBV7-2
j_call: TRBJ2-1
clone_size: .
d_call: .
cdr3_aa: CASRIRGSLLYNEQFF
cdr3_nt: TGTGCCAGCAGAATACGGGGGTCCCTACTTTACAATGAGCAGTTCTTC

v_call: TRBV6-4
j_call: TRBJ2-2
clone_size: few
d_call: .
cdr3_aa: CASSAGEHGELFF
cdr3_nt: TGTGCCAGCAGTGCAGGGGAGCACGGGGAGCTGTTTTTT

v_call: TRBV29-1
j_call: TRBJ2-7
clone_size: few
d_call: TRBD1
cdr3_aa: CSVEGDRGRPNEQYF
cdr3_nt: TGCAGCGTTGAAGGGGATAGGGGGCGTCCCAACGAGCAGTACTTC

v_call: TRBV4-2
j_call: TRBJ1-1
clone_size: .
d_call: .
cdr3_aa: CASSQIIGKGAVVNTEAFF
cdr3_nt: TGTGCCAGCAGCCAAATCATCGGTAAAGGGGCGGTAGTGAACACTGAAGCTTTCTTT

v_call: TRBV9
j_call: TRBJ2-1
clone_size: few
d_call: .
cdr3_aa: CASSVVGSSYNEQFF
cdr3_nt: TGTGCCAGCAGCGTAGTGGGGAGCTCCTACAATGAGCAGTTCTTC

v_call: TRBV2
j_call: TRBJ2-1
clone_size: .
d_call: TRBD2
cdr3_aa: CASSPNGLAGARNEQFF
cdr3_nt: TGTGCCAGCAGCCCCAATGGACTAGCGGGGGCACGGAATGAGCAGTTCTTC

v_call: TRBV6-5
j_call: TRBJ1-1
clone_size: .
d_call: .
cdr3_aa: CASSYSGGTEAFF
cdr3_nt: TGTGCCAGCAGTTACTCGGGGGGTACTGAAGCTTTCTTT

v_call: TRBV27
j_call: TRBJ1-4
clone_size: .
d_call: TRBD1
cdr3_aa: CASSLLTGASNEKLFF
cdr3_nt: TGTGCCAGCAGTTTGCTTACAGGGGCCTCTAATGAAAAACTGTTTTTT

v_call: TRBV10-2
j_call: TRBJ2-2
clone_size: .
d_call: TRBD2
cdr3_aa: CASSRTSGYTGELFF
cdr3_nt: TGCGCCAGCAGTCGGACTAGCGGTTACACCGGGGAGCTGTTTTTT

v_call: TRBV11-3
j_call: TRBJ2-1
clone_size: .
d_call: TRBD2
cdr3_aa: CASSSSGGALSNEQFF
cdr3_nt: TGTGCCAGCAGCTCTAGCGGGGGGGCTCTATCCAATGAGCAGTTCTTC

v_call: TRBV9
j_call: TRBJ2-7
clone_size: .
d_call: TRBD1
cdr3_aa: CASSFRTGGYEQYF
cdr3_nt: TGTGCCAGCAGCTTTCGGACAGGGGGATACGAGCAGTACTTC

v_call: TRBV7-8
j_call: TRBJ2-7
clone_size: .
d_call: .
cdr3_aa: CASSSSAGRNYEQYF
cdr3_nt: TGTGCCAGCAGCTCCTCGGCGGGGAGAAACTACGAGCAGTACTTC

v_call: TRBV5-1
j_call: TRBJ1-2
clone_size: .
d_call: .
cdr3_aa: CASSGAAGYTF
cdr3_nt: TGCGCCAGCAGCGGGGCCGCAGGCTACACCTTC

v_call: TRBV30
j_call: TRBJ2-3
clone_size: .
d_call: .
cdr3_aa: CAWSVGAGRTDTQYF
cdr3_nt: TGTGCCTGGAGTGTAGGGGCAGGGAGGACAGATACGCAGTATTTT

v_call: TRBV5-6
j_call: TRBJ1-3
clone_size: .
d_call: .
cdr3_aa: CASSFGSPSNTIYF
cdr3_nt: TGTGCCAGCAGCTTCGGATCGCCTAGTAACACCATATATTTT